The text below deals with one T cell receptor beta chain. What it recognizes is unknown. A much larger clone is a single base away; this may be a read error. A constant-region primer served to make TCR beta cDNA from about 500 ng total RNA. Investigators got TCR beta libraries out of three nested multiplex PCR rounds, done with slightly modified ARM-PCR. The opening two PCR rounds, approximately 10 cycles each, paired TRBV1-TRBV30 forward primers with a C-beta reverse primer. TCRdb re-called the multiplex PCR reads with MiXCR, one entry per CDR3 protein. The sample carries just under 55,000 distinct CDR3 sequences, roughly 77% recorded once. This sample is part of a study of tumor-infiltrating lymphocytes in primary liver carcinoma. Study information: Stage T1-T3 N0M0 tumors spanned 4.2 to 10 cm. Samples produced roughly 3.65 to 7.13 million productive TCRbeta reads, comparable across tissue types. Study-level points and caveats: The study found only about 7.5-25% of top clones in all five tumor regions.

Starting material for RNA and DNA co-extraction consisted of about 17-31 mg of unsorted bulk tissue. Surgery removed the patients' primary liver carcinoma. The CDR3 has 16 residues. Germline V lookup: CDR1 KGHDR, CDR2 SFDVKD. The specimen sequenced was liver tumor tissue from sampling region 2. Sample subset: tumor region T2, inferior pole. The sequence was collected from a man in his forties or fifties with primary liver carcinoma and hepatitis B virus infection. The V and J genes are TRBV24-1 and TRBJ2-1; 10 bases match TRBD2. CDR3 loop: CDTSDRVLAGNNEQFF. The CDR3 coding sequence is TGTGACACCAGTGATAGAGTACTAGCGGGGAACAATGAGCAGTTCTTC.